The clone carrying this T cell receptor (beta chain) was detected a few times. Via MiXCR, TCRdb re-called the RT-PCR reads, giving one row per CDR3 protein. Of 710,000 or so distinct CDR3 sequences listed, around 16% are singletons. This entry belongs to a study of response to subunit inactivated influenza vaccine. The CDR3 sequence is 15 residues long. The V gene end was trimmed by 6 bases and the J gene end by 7 bases; junction bases not matched to a gene: 10. The receptor's source is a man between 50 and 59 years old who received an inactivated influenza vaccine. The V call is TRBV12-3 or TRBV12-4, the J call TRBJ2-5, with TRBD2 identical over 11 bases. Sequenced material: PBMCs from blood, taken 11 to 12 days after vaccination. This chain's CDR3 is CASSTGLAVEGTQYF. Here the CDR3 DNA reads TGTGCCAGCAGCACGGGACTAGCGGTAGAAGGGACCCAGTACTTC.